This T cell receptor beta chain was retrieved from a study of blood T cell repertoires in COVID-19. The germline V and J ends were trimmed by 0 bases and 4 bases, with 10 bases remaining between them. The CDR3 has 14 residues. The germline CDR1 and CDR2 sequences are SGDLS and YYNGEE. Profiling relied on immunoSEQ multiplex PCR, and the TCRdb table lists in-frame clones only, not all of them. The top ten clones hold roughly an eighth of a sample with more than 100,000 clones, 84% of them seen once. Sequenced input: peripheral blood. The rearrangement links TRBV9 to TRBJ2-5; D call uncertain. The clonotype originates from a woman in her 30s who had recovered from COVID-19. For the CDR3, the DNA is TGTGCCAGCAGCGTAGAAATCGCCGGAGAGACCCAGTACTTC. Its translation is CASSVEIAGETQYF.